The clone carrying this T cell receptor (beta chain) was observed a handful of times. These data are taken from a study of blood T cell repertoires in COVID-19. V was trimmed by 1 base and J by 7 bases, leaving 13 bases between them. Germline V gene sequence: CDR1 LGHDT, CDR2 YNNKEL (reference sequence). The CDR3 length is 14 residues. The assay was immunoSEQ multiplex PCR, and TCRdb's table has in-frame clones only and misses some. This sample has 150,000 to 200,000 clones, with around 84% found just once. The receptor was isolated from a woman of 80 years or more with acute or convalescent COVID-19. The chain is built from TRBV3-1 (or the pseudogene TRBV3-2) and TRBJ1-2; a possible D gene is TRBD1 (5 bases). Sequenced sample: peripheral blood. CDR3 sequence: CASSQGQGVRGYTF. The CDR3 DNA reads TGTGCCAGCAGCCAAGGGCAGGGTGTCCGTGGCTACACCTTC.